A single sample is the source of the 29 T cell receptor beta chains below, sequenced in a study of T cell responses to AZD1222 COVID-19 vaccine. Some clones are missing from TCRdb's copy, which holds only in-frame ones; the method was immunoSEQ multiplex PCR. This sample carries 95,000 to 130,000 clones, 92% of them seen once, and the ten largest clones take 1.6%. Sequences were derived from peripheral blood, sampled 28 days after the second AZD1222 dose. The receptor set was obtained from an adult who received the AZD1222 COVID-19 vaccine.

The V and J genes are TRBV5-1 and TRBJ2-1, with D unresolved. This CDR3 region has 13 residues. Germline assignment: CDR1 SGHRS and CDR2 YFSETQ. Trimming took off 1 base at V and 5 bases at J, with 7 bases between the two ends. The CDR3 DNA follows: TGCGCCAGCAGCTTGTATTTTGACAATGAGCAGTTCTTC. Translated, it gives CASSLYFDNEQFF.

V usage is TRBV25-1 and J usage is TRBJ2-7; D is uncertain. Trimming took 8 bases from V and 8 from J, leaving 19 bases between them. The CDR3 is 13 amino acids. The V gene's germline CDR1 is MGHDK and CDR2 SYGVNS. The CDR3 is CASAPLIMVQQYF. The CDR3, as DNA: TGTGCCAGCGCCCCCCTCATTATGGTTCAGCAGTACTTC.

The genes are TRBV5-4 and TRBJ2-2; D possibly corresponds to TRBD2 (5 bases). The CDR3 consists of 15 residues. V shed 3 bases and J shed 5 bases, with 14 bases lying between them. Germline values: CDR1 SGHNT, CDR2 YYREEE (reference sequence). Here the CDR3 reads CASSSPNPGTGELFF. As DNA, the CDR3 is TGTGCCAGCAGCTCCCCTAATCCGGGGACCGGGGAGCTGTTTTTT.

V is TRBV11-1 and J is TRBJ2-7; a weak D match, TRBD1 (6 bases). V lost 2 bases and J lost 4, with 15 bases in between. CDR3 length: 15 residues. Germline V lookup: CDR1 SGHAT, CDR2 FQDESV (reference sequence). CDR3 protein: CASSLYRENIYEQYF. CDR3 coding DNA: TGTGCCAGCAGCTTATACAGGGAGAACATTTACGAGCAGTACTTC.

This chain's CDR3 is CASARNTGELFF. CDR3 nucleotide sequence: TGTGCCAGCGCTCGGAACACCGGGGAGCTGTTTTTT. V and J are TRBV5-6 and TRBJ2-2; D not certain. The CDR3 is 12 residues long. Per germline, CDR1 SGHDT and CDR2 YYEEEE. The V end lost 7 bases, the J end lost 1 base, and 5 bases lay between the germline ends.

The chain is built from TRBV28 and TRBJ1-1, with a weak D call TRBD1 (5 bases). Trimming left V 8 bases short and J 4 bases short, with 23 bases between. Per the germline V gene, CDR1 is MDHEN and CDR2 is SYDVKM. The CDR3 runs 16 residues. DNA of the CDR3: TGTGCCAGCTTTGGGGGGATCCGGGTTTTCGGCACTGAAGCTTTCTTT. Translated: CASFGGIRVFGTEAFF.

V gene TRBV9 combines with J gene TRBJ1-1, with a tentative D call TRBD1 (6 bases). Germline CDR1 reads SGDLS; CDR2 reads YYNGEE. Trimming removed 0 bases at V and 3 bases at J, with 12 bases between. This CDR3 is 15 amino acids long. The CDR3 region is CASSVEGGTDTEAFF. The CDR3 region has the DNA TGTGCCAGCAGCGTAGAGGGGGGTACGGACACTGAAGCTTTCTTT. Based on the CDR3 plus reference TRBV9 and TRBJ1-1, the full variable domain is DSGVTQTPKHLITATGQRVTLRCSPRSGDLSVYWYQQSLDQGLQFLIQYYNGEERAKGNILERFSAQQFPDLHSELNLSSLELGDSALYFCASSVEGGTDTEAFFGQGTRLTVV.

V usage is TRBV9 and J usage is TRBJ1-1; 9 bases are shared with TRBD1. Trimming took 2 bases from V and 6 from J; bases not matched to a gene: 2. Per germline, CDR1 SGDLS and CDR2 YYNGEE. The CDR3 consists of 13 residues. The CDR3 here is CASSVGTGPEAFF. CDR3 nucleotide sequence: TGTGCCAGCAGCGTCGGGACAGGGCCTGAAGCTTTCTTT.

The V gene is TRBV9, the J gene TRBJ1-5; maybe TRBD1 (6 bases). Germline-derived CDR1 and CDR2 are SGDLS and YYNGEE. V lost 5 bases and J 2 bases, leaving 11 bases between the germline ends. This CDR3 has 14 residues. The CDR3 loop reads CASSRGGGNQPQHF. The CDR3 DNA follows: TGTGCCAGCAGTAGGGGGGGAGGCAATCAGCCCCAGCATTTT.

The chain links TRBV29-1 to TRBJ2-7, with D possibly called TRBD1 or TRBD2 (6 bases each). Germline V gene data show CDR1 as SQVTM and CDR2 as ANQGSEA. The germline V and J ends were trimmed by 4 bases and 2 bases, with 18 bases remaining between them. The CDR3 extends over 15 amino acids. This CDR3 reads CSVGGRGRGTYEQYF. The DNA for the CDR3 is TGCAGCGTTGGGGGTCGGGGGCGCGGAACCTACGAGCAGTACTTC.

J is TRBJ1-2 and V is TRBV3-1 (or the pseudogene TRBV3-2); the match to TRBD1 covers 7 bases. V lost 4 bases to trimming and J lost 8 bases; unmatched junction nucleotides: 4. Germline V gene lookup returns CDR1 LGHDT and CDR2 YNNKEL (reference sequence). CDR3 length equals 12 residues. The CDR3 sequence is CASSPPGQGYTF. The CDR3 DNA reads as TGTGCCAGCAGCCCACCGGGACAGGGCTACACCTTC.

This sequence joins TRBV19 and TRBJ1-4, with unresolved D. Deletions cut 6 bases from V and 0 bases from J, with 5 bases between. Germline values: CDR1 LNHDA, CDR2 SQIVND (reference sequence). The CDR3 sequence is 13 residues long. As DNA, the CDR3 is TGTGCCAGTAGGTGGGCAACTAATGAAAAACTGTTTTTT. It specifies CASRWATNEKLFF. The variable domain in full, completed from reference TRBV19 and TRBJ1-4, reads DGGITQSPKYLFRKEGQNVTLSCEQNLNHDAMYWYRQDPGQGLRLIYYSQIVNDFQKGDIAEGYSVSREKKESFPLTVTSAQKNPTAFYLCASRWATNEKLFFGSGTQLSVL.

The V call is TRBV4-1, the J call TRBJ2-7, with 9 bases aligning to TRBD2. The CDR3 contains 19 residues. The V gene's germline CDR1 is MGHRA and CDR2 YSYEKL. V gave up 1 base and J gave up 7 bases; unmatched junction bases: 20. DNA for the CDR3: TGCGCCAGCAGCCAAGTGTTTGGGAACCAGCGGGAGGCTTTCCGTGAGCAGTACTTC. It specifies CASSQVFGNQREAFREQYF.

This chain joins TRBV5-5 and TRBJ2-3; 9 positions match TRBD1. Germline V CDR1 and CDR2: SGHKS, YYEKEE (reference sequence). With V trimmed by 4 bases and J by 4 bases, 13 bases remained unmatched. The CDR3 loop spans 17 amino acids. This CDR3 reads CASSPRGGTGQPDTQYF. Written as DNA, the CDR3 is TGTGCCAGCAGCCCCCGAGGCGGGACAGGGCAACCAGATACGCAGTATTTT.

This chain links TRBV6-5 with TRBJ1-5; D is possibly TRBD1 (5 bases). Germline lookup yields CDR1 MNHEY and CDR2 SVGAGI. There are 14 residues in the CDR3. V was trimmed by 6 bases and J by 1 base, leaving 10 bases between them. The CDR3 coding sequence is TGTGCCAGCAGGATGGGACGGAGCAATCAGCCCCAGCATTTT. This translates into CASRMGRSNQPQHF.

The V gene is TRBV28, the J gene TRBJ1-5; D gene uncertain. V shed 6 bases and J shed 5 bases, with 17 bases lying between them. The CDR3 totals 15 residues. Germline-derived CDR1 and CDR2 are MDHEN and SYDVKM. The DNA for the CDR3 is TGTGCCAGCAGCCAGGACCCAAGTCCCCATCAGCCCCAGCATTTT. As protein: CASSQDPSPHQPQHF.

The rearrangement joins TRBV29-1 to TRBJ1-2, with a possible D match to TRBD1 (5 bases). This CDR3 has 12 residues. CDR1 and CDR2 (germline): SQVTM, ANQGSEA. The V and J ends lost 6 bases and 3 bases respectively, with 11 bases between them. The CDR3 nucleotides read TGCAGCGTGGGGCAGGGCTACTATGGCTACACCTTC. This translates into CSVGQGYYGYTF.

CDR3 DNA sequence: TGTGCCAGCAGCTTAGTGTTAGATGAGCAGTTCTTC. Its translation: CASSLVLDEQFF. The rearrangement joins TRBV11-2 to TRBJ2-1; D uncertain. The V end was cut by 1 base, the J end by 8 bases, with 6 bases between. The CDR3 contains 12 residues. Germline V gives CDR1 SGHAT, CDR2 FQNNGV.

The CDR3 sequence is CASSLGASGWETQYF. The CDR3 DNA sequence: TGCGCCAGCAGCTTGGGAGCTAGCGGGTGGGAGACCCAGTACTTC. The chain employs TRBV5-1 and TRBJ2-5, with 8 bases aligning to TRBD2. Germline V lookup: CDR1 SGHRS, CDR2 YFSETQ. The V and J ends lost 0 bases and 5 bases, in that order; junction bases with no gene match: 6. The CDR3 totals 15 residues.

V usage is TRBV9 and J usage is TRBJ1-5; the match to TRBD1 covers 7 bases. This CDR3 contains 15 residues. Germline V gene sequence: CDR1 SGDLS, CDR2 YYNGEE. With 4 bases clipped from V and 0 bases from J, the junction kept 4 bases outside the gene matches. The CDR3 DNA reads as TGTGCCAGCAGCCGACAGGGCGATAGCAATCAGCCCCAGCATTTT. Translating gives CASSRQGDSNQPQHF.

This chain connects TRBV20-1 to TRBJ1-4; no reliable D call. Trimming took off 3 bases at V and 2 bases at J, with 13 bases between the two ends. The CDR3 runs to 15 residues. Germline-derived CDR1 and CDR2 are DFQATT and SNEGSKA (reference sequence). CDR3 protein: CSASSGYGTNEKLFF. For the CDR3, the DNA is TGCAGTGCTAGTTCTGGGTATGGGACTAATGAAAAACTGTTTTTT.

The chain joins TRBV5-1 to TRBJ2-4, with TRBD1 as a possible D gene (5 bases). The germline V and J ends were trimmed by 0 bases and 8 bases, with 15 bases remaining between them. The germline gives CDR1 SGHRS, CDR2 YFSETQ. The CDR3 has 15 residues. The CDR3 is CASSLDGAPWDIQYF. CDR3 nucleotides: TGCGCCAGCAGCTTGGATGGGGCTCCATGGGACATTCAGTACTTC.

The chain uses TRBV5-4 and TRBJ1-1; unclear D gene. The CDR3 covers 14 residues. V was pared by 4 bases and J by 1 base, with 11 bases between. CDR1 is SGHNT and CDR2 is YYREEE in the germline V gene (reference sequence). This CDR3 reads CASSPPKPNTEAFF. DNA of the CDR3: TGTGCCAGCAGCCCTCCCAAACCGAACACTGAAGCTTTCTTT.

In nucleotides, the CDR3 is TGTGCCAGCAGCTTAAGGTCGAAAAGGGCCTACGAGCAGTACTTC. It specifies CASSLRSKRAYEQYF. The gene calls are TRBV13 and TRBJ2-7; D not resolved. V lost 2 bases and J 2 bases, leaving 13 bases between the germline ends. The CDR3 runs to 15 residues. Germline V gene sequence: CDR1 PRHDT, CDR2 FYEKMQ (reference sequence).

The sample holds a few counts of this clone. The gene calls are TRBV3-1 (or the pseudogene TRBV3-2) and TRBJ1-2; D perhaps matches TRBD1 (6 bases). This CDR3 contains 13 residues. V shed 4 bases and J shed 3 bases, with 9 bases lying between them. Germline CDR1 and CDR2: LGHDT and YNNKEL (reference sequence). In nucleotides, the CDR3 is TGTGCCAGCAGCCCGCGACAGGACTATGGCTACACCTTC. Its protein product is CASSPRQDYGYTF.

This clone has just a few counts. The CDR3 DNA reads TGTGCCTGGAGTGTATTGTACGGATCCACCGGCTACACCTTC. Encoded protein: CAWSVLYGSTGYTF. J is TRBJ1-2 and V is TRBV30, with D uncertain. There are 14 residues in the CDR3. Per the germline V gene, CDR1 is GTSNPN and CDR2 is SVGIG (reference sequence). The V end lost 0 bases, the J end lost 8 bases, and 16 bases lay between the germline ends. Looking up the rest from reference TRBV30 and TRBJ1-2 gives the full variable domain: SQTIHQWPATLVQPVGSPLSLECTVEGTSNPNLYWYRQAAGRGLQLLFYSVGIGQISSEVPQNLSASRPQDRQFILSSKKLLLSDSGFYLCAWSVLYGSTGYTFGSGTRLTVV.

The chain has TRBV27 and TRBJ1-1; D ambiguous. Germline lookup yields CDR1 MNHEY and CDR2 SMNVEV (reference sequence). This CDR3 comprises 14 residues. V was trimmed by 2 bases and J by 1 base, leaving 8 bases between them. DNA of the CDR3: TGTGCCAGCAGTTTACGATCTGGGAACACTGAAGCTTTCTTT. The encoded protein is CASSLRSGNTEAFF.

This sequence joins TRBV5-1 and TRBJ1-1; TRBD1 is a possible D gene (5 bases). Germline V CDR1 and CDR2: SGHRS, YFSETQ. This CDR3 region has 14 residues. V was pared by 1 base and J by 7 bases, with 14 bases between. The CDR3, as DNA: TGCGCCAGCAGCTTGCAATCAGGGTTTAGTGAAGCTTTCTTT. This encodes CASSLQSGFSEAFF.

The chain couples TRBV27 to TRBJ2-1, with 10 bases identical to TRBD2. The CDR3 covers 15 residues. The germline V gene encodes CDR1 MNHEY and CDR2 SMNVEV (reference sequence). The J segment lost 7 bases and the V segment lost 1 base, leaving 4 bases of the junction unmatched. In DNA, the CDR3 is TGTGCCAGCAGTTTATTAGCGGGAGGCTGGAATGAGCAGTTCTTC. Protein product: CASSLLAGGWNEQFF.